The 24 T cell receptor beta chains given below trace back to one sample, sequenced in a study of T cells expressing NK-cell markers. TCRdb reprocessed the 5' RACE reads, with one entry per CDR3 protein and no DNA. This listing includes 120,000 to 150,000 distinct CDR3 sequences. Sample: blood T cells: a sorted CD56 or NKG2C T cell subset, CD4+ or CD8+ T cells, or bulk PBMC T cells (not recorded which). The receptors come from a man aged 18 to 30 in good health.

The chain couples TRBV6-1 to TRBJ2-5; absent DNA, TCRdb's TRBD2 call cannot be checked. Germline V gives CDR1 MNHNS, CDR2 SASEGT. This CDR3 is 14 amino acids long. The CDR3 spells CASSDLAGGETQYF.

The CDR3 loop is CSARDLSSGSYNEQFF. The chain has TRBV20-1 and TRBJ2-1; TCRdb's D call of TRBD2 is untestable without DNA. Per germline, CDR1 DFQATT and CDR2 SNEGSKA (reference sequence). The CDR3 length is 16 residues.

J is TRBJ2-7 and V is TRBV20-1; no DNA is available, so the TRBD2 call from TCRdb remains unchecked. There are 14 residues in the CDR3. The germline gives CDR1 DFQATT, CDR2 SNEGSKA (reference sequence). The CDR3 loop reads CSATIGTSIYEQYF.

The chain couples TRBV7-8 to TRBJ1-2. This CDR3 spans 16 amino acids. CDR1 and CDR2 from the germline V gene are SGHVS and FQNEAQ. CDR3 amino acids: CASSLLSTALDYGYTF.

The J gene is TRBJ2-2, the V gene TRBV4-3; there is no DNA to check the TCRdb D call of TRBD2. CDR1 is LGHNA, CDR2 YSLEER, per germline. CDR3 length equals 16 residues. The CDR3: CASSQDPGGNTGELFF.

This rearrangement joins TRBV10-3 to TRBJ2-2; lacking DNA, the TRBD2 call made by TCRdb goes unchecked. The CDR3 spans 18 residues. CDR1 and CDR2 (germline): ENHRY, SYGVKD. This CDR3 reads CAISELEEAEENTGELFF.

The rearrangement joins TRBV20-1 to TRBJ2-1; TCRdb's D call, TRBD1, is unchecked because there is no DNA. The CDR3 is 17 amino acids. In germline, CDR1 is DFQATT, CDR2 SNEGSKA (reference sequence). The CDR3 is CSARILQGTGRGDEQFF.

The rearrangement uses TRBV5-4 and TRBJ2-4; TCRdb returns TRBD1, unconfirmable since there is no DNA. The length of the CDR3 is 15 residues. From germline, CDR1 is SGHNT and CDR2 YYREEE (reference sequence). Here the CDR3 reads CASSYGSQGQDIQYF.

The rearrangement uses TRBV11-2 and TRBJ2-3; TCRdb picks TRBD1, but there is no DNA to check that call. Germline values: CDR1 SGHAT, CDR2 FQNNGV. The CDR3 length is 14 residues. CDR3 loop: CASSLVRGADTQYF.

The chain uses TRBV20-1 and TRBJ2-5; there is no DNA to check the TCRdb D call of TRBD1. Germline CDR1 reads DFQATT; CDR2 reads SNEGSKA (reference sequence). The CDR3 length is 16 residues. The CDR3 sequence is CSARSPFGVWRETQYF.

The V gene is TRBV7-2, the J gene TRBJ1-1. CDR1 SGHTA and CDR2 FQGNSA come from the germline V gene. The CDR3 sequence is 13 residues long. The CDR3 spells CASSFGWNTEAFF.

The chain combines TRBV27 with TRBJ2-3; absent DNA, TCRdb's TRBD2 call cannot be checked. CDR1 is MNHEY, CDR2 SMNVEV, per germline (reference sequence). The CDR3 contains 18 residues. This CDR3 reads CASSFRLAGEGGADTQYF.

The CDR3 protein is CASSQVRISTDTQYF. The genes are TRBV4-3 and TRBJ2-3. CDR3 size: 15 residues. The germline V gene has CDR1 LGHNA and CDR2 YSLEER.

The rearrangement joins TRBV24-1 to TRBJ2-7; TCRdb picks TRBD1, but there is no DNA to check that call. Germline CDR1 is KGHDR and CDR2 is SFDVKD. The CDR3 has 15 amino acids. The CDR3 loop is CATSDSGDSGGEQYF.

This chain links TRBV3-1 with TRBJ2-2; TCRdb outputs TRBD1, but without DNA this stays unchecked. This CDR3 region has 20 residues. Germline V lookup: CDR1 LGHDT, CDR2 YNNKEL (reference sequence). The CDR3 spells CASSHRYYGQPTRNTGELFF. The full variable domain, its missing parts supplied by reference TRBV3-1 and TRBJ2-2, is DTAVSQTPKYLVTQMGNDKSIKCEQNLGHDTMYWYKQDSKKFLKIMFSYNNKELIINETVPNRFSPKSPDKAHLNLHINSLELGDSAVYFCASSHRYYGQPTRNTGELFFGEGSRLTVL.

The V and J genes are TRBV7-9 and TRBJ1-1; TCRdb's D gene call, TRBD1, goes unchecked for lack of DNA. CDR1 is SEHNR, CDR2 FQNEAQ, per germline (reference sequence). CDR3 size: 15 residues. The CDR3 protein is CASSFSGSGGTEAFF.

The gene calls are TRBV5-1 and TRBJ2-6; TCRdb designates TRBD1, a call that cannot be tested without DNA. Per the germline V gene, CDR1 is SGHRS and CDR2 is YFSETQ. The CDR3 contains 18 residues. CDR3 sequence reads: CASSAKQGMRSGANVLTF.

The chain links TRBV4-3 to TRBJ2-1; lacking DNA, the TRBD2 call made by TCRdb goes unchecked. Germline V gene sequence: CDR1 LGHNA, CDR2 YSLEER. The CDR3 has 17 residues. The CDR3 is CASSQDAGGLSYNEQFF.

The rearrangement joins TRBV24-1 to TRBJ2-7; TCRdb's D call of TRBD1 is untestable without DNA. Germline V gene sequence: CDR1 KGHDR, CDR2 SFDVKD. CDR3 length: 14 amino acids. This CDR3 reads CATSDPGQGVEQYF.

This chain's CDR3 is CASSQDLPYEQYF. This chain uses TRBV4-2 with TRBJ2-7. The CDR3 extends over 13 amino acids. Germline CDR1 LGHNA, CDR2 YNFKEQ.

V and J are TRBV29-1 and TRBJ2-7; the D gene TCRdb calls, TRBD1, cannot be checked with no DNA. Germline V gene lookup returns CDR1 SQVTM and CDR2 ANQGSEA. The CDR3 is 13 amino acids. CDR3 sequence reads: CSVETGSSYEQYF.

The rearrangement uses TRBV19 and TRBJ2-5; the D call from TCRdb, TRBD2, cannot be confirmed without DNA. Germline CDR1 reads LNHDA; CDR2 reads SQIVND (reference sequence). This CDR3 is 17 amino acids long. CDR3: CASSISRLAEGQETQYF.

The rearrangement uses TRBV27 and TRBJ2-7; the TCRdb call, TRBD2, lacks DNA for checking. Germline V CDR1 and CDR2: MNHEY, SMNVEV (reference sequence). CDR3 length: 16 residues. The chain's CDR3 is CASSLSGTRPSYEQYF.

The V gene is TRBV12-5, the J gene TRBJ2-2; TCRdb returns TRBD1, unconfirmable since there is no DNA. The germline gives CDR1 LGHNT, CDR2 FRNRAP. The CDR3 contains 16 residues. The CDR3 loop reads CASGPPGQPNTGELFF. The variable domain in full, with the rest retrieved from reference TRBV12-5 and TRBJ2-2, is DARVTQTPRHKVTEMGQEVTMRCQPILGHNTVFWYRQTMMQGLELLAYFRNRAPLDDSGMPKDRFSAEMPDATLATLKIQPSEPRDSAVYFCASGPPGQPNTGELFFGEGSRLTVL.